What follows are 17 T cell receptor beta chains derived from one specimen sequenced in a study of CD8 T cells in Susac syndrome. RNA was extracted with the RNeasy kit, and a quantity of about 0.45 to 1 ug was reverse transcribed using random hexamers. TCRdb ran MiXCR on the immunoSEQ multiplex PCR reads and lists one entry per CDR3 protein. The sample lists about 300,000 distinct CDR3 sequences, almost 85% occurring once. Sample: CD8+ T cells from PBMCs. These receptors all come from a human donor with multiple sclerosis.

J is TRBJ2-1 and V is TRBV5-1; 7 bases line up with TRBD1. V gave up 5 bases and J gave up 7 bases; unmatched junction bases: 24. CDR1 is SGHRS and CDR2 is YFSETQ in the germline V gene. The CDR3 totals 19 residues. The CDR3 nucleotides read TGCGCCAGCAGACACGACAGGGACCGGTGGGTTCCTCGGGGAAATGAGCAGTTCTTC. This codes for CASRHDRDRWVPRGNEQFF.

This chain joins TRBV9 and TRBJ1-2; the D is unclear. Germline V gives CDR1 SGDLS, CDR2 YYNGEE. V was trimmed by 0 bases and J by 0 bases, leaving 6 bases between them. The CDR3 runs to 14 residues. The CDR3 nucleotides read TGTGCCAGCAGCGTAGGAAACACTAACTATGGCTACACCTTC. It encodes CASSVGNTNYGYTF.

The V gene is TRBV6-1, the J gene TRBJ2-1; 13 bases are shared with TRBD2. This CDR3 has 16 amino acids. With V trimmed by 6 bases and J by 9 bases, 11 bases remained unmatched. Germline V CDR1 and CDR2: MNHNS, SASEGT. DNA for the CDR3: TGTGCCAGCAGCCTCGAACTAGCGGGAGGGCCGGGTGAGCAGTTCTTC. Protein sequence: CASSLELAGGPGEQFF.

The gene calls are TRBV6-5 and TRBJ1-1; D uncertain. CDR1 is MNHEY, CDR2 SVGAGI, per germline. This CDR3 has 12 amino acids. Trimming took off 0 bases at V and 8 bases at J, with 7 bases between the two ends. The CDR3 region has the DNA TGTGCCAGCAGTTACTCGCGTGGGGAAGCTTTCTTT. Its translation: CASSYSRGEAFF.

This chain connects TRBV27 to TRBJ2-6; TRBD2 might be the D (6 bases). Germline CDR1 and CDR2: MNHEY and SMNVEV (reference sequence). The CDR3 is 16 amino acids. V gave up 3 bases and J gave up 2 bases, with 11 bases separating them. The CDR3 DNA follows: TGTGCCAGCAGTTTCGGGGGAGGAACTGGGGCCAACGTCCTGACTTTC. Amino acids: CASSFGGGTGANVLTF.

This chain connects TRBV27 to TRBJ2-1, with 10 bases identical to TRBD2. This CDR3 region has 16 residues. Germline V gene lookup returns CDR1 MNHEY and CDR2 SMNVEV (reference sequence). V lost 3 bases to trimming and J lost 6 bases; unmatched junction nucleotides: 8. The CDR3 loop reads CASSFLAGGPSNEQFF. The CDR3 DNA reads TGTGCCAGCAGTTTCTTAGCGGGAGGTCCCTCCAATGAGCAGTTCTTC.

The V call is TRBV6-6, the J call TRBJ2-5, with 10 bases fitting TRBD2. This CDR3 is built from 15 residues. J was trimmed by 4 bases and V by 6 bases; bases with no gene match: 8. In germline, CDR1 is MNHNY, CDR2 SVGAGI (reference sequence). The CDR3 DNA follows: TGTGCCAGCAGGAAAACTAGCGGGATTTTAGAGACCCAGTACTTC. Its translation is CASRKTSGILETQYF.

The chain carries TRBV24-1 and TRBJ2-1; TRBD2 matches 8 bases. J gave up 6 bases and V 0 bases, and 12 bases lay outside the gene matches. The CDR3 is 18 residues long. In germline, CDR1 is KGHDR, CDR2 SFDVKD. The CDR3 region is CATSDLGGAGAPGNEQFF. The DNA of the CDR3 is TGTGCCACCAGTGATTTGGGGGGAGCGGGAGCCCCTGGCAATGAGCAGTTCTTC.

The CDR3 nucleotides read TGTGCCAGCAGTTTACGGTCACTAGCGGGAGTCGTTTACACCGGGGAGCTGTTTTTT. Protein: CASSLRSLAGVVYTGELFF. J is TRBJ2-2 and V is TRBV12-3 or TRBV12-4; TRBD2 aligns across 11 bases. J gave up 3 bases and V 2 bases, and 11 bases lay outside the gene matches. The CDR3 contains 19 residues.

This sequence joins TRBV10-3 and TRBJ2-1; 7 bases are shared with TRBD1. The trim removed 0 bases at V and 3 bases at J, leaving 5 bases unmatched. Per germline, CDR1 ENHRY and CDR2 SYGVKD. This CDR3 contains 16 residues. The DNA of the CDR3 is TGTGCCATCAGTGAGTCGATTGGGGACAGCTACAATGAGCAGTTCTTC. It encodes CAISESIGDSYNEQFF.

CDR3 in amino acids: CASSYPLAGGPESSETQYF. The CDR3 nucleotides read TGTGCCAGCAGTTACCCACTAGCGGGAGGGCCGGAGTCTTCAGAGACCCAGTACTTC. The rearrangement links TRBV6-2 or TRBV6-3 to TRBJ2-5; 13 nucleotides line up with TRBD2. V was pared by 2 bases and J by 4 bases, with 13 bases of the junction left unmatched. Per the germline V gene, CDR1 is MNHEY and CDR2 is SVGEGT. The CDR3 is made up of 19 amino acids.

This chain links TRBV20-1 with TRBJ2-1; 15 nucleotides line up with TRBD2. The CDR3 sequence is 17 residues long. V lost 5 bases and J lost 2; bases outside the gene matches: 7. Germline V gene data show CDR1 as DFQATT and CDR2 as SNEGSKA (reference sequence). DNA for the CDR3: TGCAGTGCTTACTGTGGACTAGCGGGAGGGCCCTACAATGAGCAGTTCTTC. Translation gives CSAYCGLAGGPYNEQFF.

The chain is built from TRBV7-9 and TRBJ1-1; D remains ambiguous. Looked up from germline, CDR1 is SEHNR and CDR2 is FQNEAQ (reference sequence). V gave up 5 bases and J gave up 4 bases, with 14 bases separating them. The CDR3 sequence is 14 residues long. This CDR3 reads CASSLRWVGTEAFF. In nucleotides, the CDR3 is TGTGCCAGCAGCCTTCGATGGGTGGGCACTGAAGCTTTCTTT. Full variable domain (missing parts from reference TRBV7-9 and TRBJ1-1): DTGVSQNPRHKITKRGQNVTFRCDPISEHNRLYWYRQTLGQGPEFLTYFQNEAQLEKSRLLSDRFSAERPKGSFSTLEIQRTEQGDSAMYLCASSLRWVGTEAFFGQGTRLTVV.

The rearrangement uses TRBV28 and TRBJ2-7; maybe TRBD2 (6 bases). The ends were cut back, 8 bases at V and 2 bases at J, with 22 bases in the middle. Per the germline V gene, CDR1 is MDHEN and CDR2 is SYDVKM. The CDR3 runs to 16 residues. CDR3 DNA: TGTGCCAGCGCCGCTGGGGGAGGCGTCGAGCCCTACGAGCAGTACTTC. This encodes CASAAGGGVEPYEQYF.

The chain is built from TRBV10-3 and TRBJ2-1, with TRBD1 matching 7 bases. The germline gives CDR1 ENHRY, CDR2 SYGVKD. The CDR3 length is 20 residues. CDR3 in DNA: TGTGCAACAAACCATCACATTTGGGCTCATCGCACACAGGGGAGCAATGAGCAGTTCTTC. It is translated as CATNHHIWAHRTQGSNEQFF.

This CDR3 reads CASRYSTSSGSYNEQFF. The DNA of the CDR3 is TGTGCCAGCAGATACTCCACCAGCAGCGGCTCCTACAATGAGCAGTTCTTC. The rearrangement links TRBV28 to TRBJ2-1, with D tentatively TRBD2 (5 bases). There are 17 residues in the CDR3. V was shortened by 6 bases and J by 0 bases, with 18 bases between the two germline ends. Per the germline V gene, CDR1 is MDHEN and CDR2 is SYDVKM. Full variable domain (missing parts from reference TRBV28 and TRBJ2-1): DVKVTQSSRYLVKRTGEKVFLECVQDMDHENMFWYRQDPGLGLRLIYFSYDVKMKEKGDIPEGYSVSREKKERFSLILESASTNQTSMYLCASRYSTSSGSYNEQFFGPGTRLTVL.

This rearrangement joins TRBV5-8 to TRBJ1-2; 7 bases line up with TRBD1. V dropped 2 bases and J dropped 0; count of bases not matched to a gene: 10. Germline V CDR1 and CDR2: SGHTS, YDEGEE. The CDR3 totals 17 residues. The CDR3 bases are TGTGCCAGCAGCTTCGGCCAGGGGGAAGCGCCTAACTATGGCTACACCTTC. As protein: CASSFGQGEAPNYGYTF.